What follows are 9 T cell receptor beta chains derived from one specimen sequenced in a study of T cells in tuberculosis (dated by TCRdb to about 2018). Library method: the immunoSEQ multiplex PCR assay. TCRdb provides this immuneACCESS table in a form limited to in-frame rearrangements. Some clones are lacking; in checked studies, under half of them reflect an unresolved V gene, and why the rest are absent is not known. In all, the sample holds about 20,000 clones, and 80% to 90% of those were seen once. Roughly 14% of the sample is held by the ten biggest clonotypes. The sequencing input was PBMCs. All receptors derive from a donor aged 10-35 years with latent tuberculosis or without tuberculosis infection.

The gene calls are TRBV2 and TRBJ1-2; D might be TRBD1 (6 bases). Germline V lookup: CDR1 SNHLY, CDR2 FYNNEI. This CDR3 has 13 amino acids. With 10 bases removed from V and 2 bases from J, the gap between germline ends came to 14 bases. In DNA form, the CDR3 reads TGTGCCACTGGGGGGGCGAGAAACTATGGCTACACCTTC. Its protein is CATGGARNYGYTF.

The chain couples TRBV19 to TRBJ1-5; a possible D gene is TRBD1 (5 bases). Germline V lookup: CDR1 LNHDA, CDR2 SQIVND (reference sequence). Trimming removed 3 bases at V and 6 bases at J, with 12 bases between. This CDR3 is built from 14 residues. Here the CDR3 reads CASSITPGSQPQHF. CDR3 DNA sequence: TGTGCCAGTAGTATCACTCCAGGGTCTCAGCCCCAGCATTTT.

In regard to this clone: Germline and junction disagree at one end, which may indicate a read error. The genes are TRBV25-1 and TRBJ2-5; D is perhaps TRBD2 (5 bases). TRBJ2-7 explains the end of the DNA better; the J call may be wrong. Looked up from germline, CDR1 is MGHDK and CDR2 is SYGVNS. The CDR3 is made up of 15 amino acids. For the CDR3, the DNA is TGTGCCAGCAGCGAATCCTCCGGGATAACCTACGAGCAGTACTTC. Its translation: CASSESSGITYEQYF.

The chain employs TRBV18 and TRBJ1-3; 7 nucleotides match TRBD1. V lost 1 base and J lost 6; bases outside the gene matches: 6. The CDR3 has 15 amino acids. Germline loops: CDR1 KGHSH, CDR2 LQKENI. CDR3 DNA: TGTGCCAGCTCACCACTCGGGACAGCGGAAAACACCATATATTTT. This codes for CASSPLGTAENTIYF.

J is TRBJ1-1 and V is TRBV18; maybe TRBD1 (6 bases). Per germline, CDR1 KGHSH and CDR2 LQKENI. The CDR3 sequence is 13 residues long. With 3 bases removed from V and 1 base from J, the gap between germline ends came to 6 bases. The CDR3 loop reads CASSPGQNTEAFF. The CDR3 nucleotides read TGTGCCAGCTCACCGGGACAGAACACTGAAGCTTTCTTT.

The rearrangement uses TRBV5-1 and TRBJ1-1, with a tentative D call TRBD1 (6 bases). This CDR3 is built from 13 residues. The germline gives CDR1 SGHRS, CDR2 YFSETQ. Trimming took 0 bases from V and 4 from J, leaving 7 bases between them. The CDR3, as DNA: TGCGCCAGCAGCTTGGACAGGGCCACTGAAGCTTTCTTT. It codes for CASSLDRATEAFF.

The rearrangement joins TRBV5-8 to TRBJ2-3; 8 bases fit TRBD2. CDR3 length equals 18 residues. Germline V lookup: CDR1 SGHTS, CDR2 YDEGEE. The ends lost 0 bases at V and 2 bases at J; junction bases unmatched: 11. The CDR3 sequence: CASSLGAGGHTLTDTQYF. Here the CDR3 DNA reads TGTGCCAGCAGCTTGGGTGCGGGGGGCCATACTCTCACAGATACGCAGTATTTT. The complete variable domain, with remaining parts taken from reference TRBV5-8 and TRBJ2-3, reads EAGVTQSPTHLIKTRGQQATLRCSPISGHTSVYWYQQALGLGLQFLLWYDEGEERNRGNFPPRFSGRQFPNYSSELNVNALELEDSALYLCASSLGAGGHTLTDTQYFGPGTRLTVL.

The chain is built from TRBV15 and TRBJ1-2; the match to TRBD1 covers 7 bases. The CDR3 totals 15 residues. Trimming took 1 base from V and 6 from J; bases not matched to a gene: 8. CDR1 and CDR2 (germline): LNHNV, YYDKDF (reference sequence). The CDR3 DNA follows: TGTGCCACCAGCAGAGCGACAGGGCCCTCTAATGGCTACACCTTC. Its translation: CATSRATGPSNGYTF.

The chain recombines TRBV29-1 with TRBJ1-1; D call uncertain. The V and J ends lost 0 bases and 1 base respectively, with 12 bases between them. CDR3 size: 15 residues. Germline lookup yields CDR1 SQVTM and CDR2 ANQGSEA. CDR3 sequence (DNA): TGCAGCGTTGAAGATGGGCGGGGTGGGAACACTGAAGCTTTCTTT. It specifies CSVEDGRGGNTEAFF.